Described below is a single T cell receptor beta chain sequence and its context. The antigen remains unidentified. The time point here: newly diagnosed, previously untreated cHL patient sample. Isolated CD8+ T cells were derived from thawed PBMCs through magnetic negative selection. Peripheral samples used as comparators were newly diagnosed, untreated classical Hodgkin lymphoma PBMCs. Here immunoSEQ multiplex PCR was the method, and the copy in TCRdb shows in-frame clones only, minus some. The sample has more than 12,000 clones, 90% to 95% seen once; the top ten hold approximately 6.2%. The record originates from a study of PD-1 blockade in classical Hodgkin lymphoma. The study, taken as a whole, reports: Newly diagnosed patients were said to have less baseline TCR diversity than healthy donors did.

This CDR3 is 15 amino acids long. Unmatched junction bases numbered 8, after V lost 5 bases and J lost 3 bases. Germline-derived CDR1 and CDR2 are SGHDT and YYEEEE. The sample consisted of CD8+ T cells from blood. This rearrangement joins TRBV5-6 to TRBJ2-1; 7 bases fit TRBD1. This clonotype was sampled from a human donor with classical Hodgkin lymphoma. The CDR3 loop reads CASRVRGSSYNEQFF. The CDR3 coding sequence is TGTGCCAGCAGGGTCAGGGGGAGTAGCTACAATGAGCAGTTCTTC.